This TCR beta chain was recovered during a study of T cells in Graves' hyperthyroidism and ophthalmopathy. As regards this clonotype: What it binds is unknown.

Trimming cost V 2 bases and J 6 bases; bases outside gene matches: 15. The germline gives CDR1 SGHRS, CDR2 YFSETQ. The length of the CDR3 is 18 residues. Whole-study results and caveats: It was a median about seven months before onset that the model predicted ophthalmopathy.

Amplified TCR beta CDR3 regions came from RNA transcripts. The TCR CDR3 first-round RT-PCR relied on the HTBI primer set. Using its own MiXCR run on the multiplex PCR reads, TCRdb lists one record per CDR3 protein. The table has roughly 500,000 distinct CDR3 sequences, around 50% seen once. Sequencing was performed on peripheral blood or thyroid tissue (not recorded which). This clonotype was obtained from an adult woman with Graves' disease, either hyperthyroidism or ophthalmopathy (not recorded which). J is TRBJ2-2 and V is TRBV5-1; 8 positions agree with TRBD2. CDR3 DNA: TGCGCCAGCAGCTTCTCGAGTATCCGAGCGGGAGAGGCCGGGGAGCTGTTTTTT. The encoded protein is CASSFSSIRAGEAGELFF. Combining the CDR3 with reference TRBV5-1 and TRBJ2-2 gives the whole variable domain KAGVTQTPRYLIKTRGQQVTLSCSPISGHRSVSWYQQTPGQGLQFLFEYFSETQRNKGNFPGRFSGRQFSNSRSEMNVSTLELGDSALYLCASSFSSIRAGEAGELFFGEGSRLTVL.